This TCR beta chain was retrieved from a study of blood T cell repertoires in COVID-19. Per the authors' pipeline: Using reference gene primer amplification, nucleated cell counts were estimated. Repertoires were generated with immunoSEQ multiplex PCR, while TCRdb's copy carries only in-frame clones and drops some. V and J calls and clone size are as listed in that table; D and trimming were resolved from the DNA. The data show tens of thousands of clones, roughly 78% seen once. This clone was counted a few times. The receptor was derived from a woman of 80 years or more with acute or convalescent COVID-19. The sequenced material came from peripheral blood.

CDR3 in amino acids: CASSQGWPGTGELFF. CDR3 nucleotides: TGTGCCAGCAGCCAAGGTTGGCCAGGGACCGGGGAGCTGTTTTTT. The chain uses TRBV14 and TRBJ2-2, with D possibly TRBD1 on 5 matching bases. This CDR3 is 15 amino acids long. Trimming shortened V by 1 base and J by 5 bases, and 11 bases separated the two germline ends. Germline V gene lookup returns CDR1 SGHDN and CDR2 FVKESK.